Below, 23 T cell receptor beta chains from the same sample are listed, as sequenced in a study of blood T cell repertoires in COVID-19. Some clones are missing from TCRdb's copy, which holds only in-frame ones; the method was immunoSEQ multiplex PCR. This sample has more than 350,000 clones, with around nine tenths found just once. The sample comprised PBMCs or T cells enriched from blood (not recorded which). Receptors originate from a woman aged 45-65 years who had recovered from COVID-19.

The rearrangement joins TRBV7-2 to TRBJ1-3, with D unclear. Germline V lookup: CDR1 SGHTA, CDR2 FQGNSA. The CDR3 is 15 amino acids. V dropped 4 bases and J dropped 6 bases, with 16 bases sitting between them. CDR3 DNA: TGTGCCAGCAGCTCCGACGGGGATCACAAAAACACCATATATTTT. Amino acids: CASSSDGDHKNTIYF. The complete variable domain, with remaining parts taken from reference TRBV7-2 and TRBJ1-3, reads GAGVSQSPSNKVTEKGKDVELRCDPISGHTALYWYRQSLGQGLEFLIYFQGNSAPDKSGLPSDRFSAERTGGSVSTLTIQRTQQEDSAVYLCASSSDGDHKNTIYFGEGSWLTVV.

This clone has only a few counts. This chain connects TRBV28 to TRBJ1-6; D call uncertain. The germline CDR1 and CDR2 sequences are MDHEN and SYDVKM. V was cut by 5 bases and J by 9 bases, with 11 bases left in between. This CDR3 is 13 amino acids long. The CDR3 loop is CASSPGRGSPLHF. Written as DNA, the CDR3 is TGTGCCAGCAGTCCCGGCCGGGGTTCACCCCTCCACTTT.

The CDR3 protein is CASTKAVWTRSPLHF. As DNA, the CDR3 is TGTGCCAGCACCAAGGCCGTATGGACAAGATCACCCCTCCACTTT. The V call is TRBV6-5, the J call TRBJ1-6; weak D call: TRBD1 (5 bases). Germline V gene sequence: CDR1 MNHEY, CDR2 SVGAGI. Between the trimmed V and J ends, which lost 7 bases and 10 bases, there was a span of 20 bases. The CDR3 runs to 15 residues.

The rearrangement links TRBV2 to TRBJ2-2, with 13 bases aligning to TRBD2. V shed 7 bases and J 0 bases; nucleotides not matched to a gene: 5. The CDR3 is made up of 17 amino acids. The germline V gene has CDR1 SNHLY and CDR2 FYNNEI. The CDR3 bases are TGTGCCAGCAACGGACTAGCGGGGGCCACGAACACCGGGGAGCTGTTTTTT. Translation gives CASNGLAGATNTGELFF.

The chain links TRBV18 to TRBJ1-2; 8 positions agree with TRBD1. After removal of 2 bases from V and 6 bases from J, the junction contained 14 bases not matched to a gene. This CDR3 is 17 amino acids long. CDR1 KGHSH and CDR2 LQKENI come from the germline V gene. The CDR3 spells CASSPGSGGIGSHGYTF. DNA for the CDR3: TGTGCCAGCTCACCAGGATCAGGGGGCATTGGAAGTCATGGCTACACCTTC.

The chain has TRBV7-9 and TRBJ2-7, with D maybe TRBD1 (6 bases). The CDR3 is made up of 12 amino acids. The germline gives CDR1 SEHNR, CDR2 FQNEAQ (reference sequence). V lost 9 bases, J lost 3 bases, and 12 bases lay in between. Here the CDR3 DNA reads TGTGCCAGTTTCCGGGACAACTACGAGCAGTACTTC. It yields the protein CASFRDNYEQYF.

The rearrangement joins TRBV7-2 to TRBJ2-3; TRBD1 agrees at 9 bases. Germline CDR1 and CDR2: SGHTA and FQGNSA. The CDR3 extends over 15 amino acids. With 5 bases clipped from V and 3 bases from J, the junction kept 6 bases outside the gene matches. The CDR3 DNA reads as TGTGCCAGCAGCCCCGCCGGGACAGGGACAGATACGCAGTATTTT. Protein sequence: CASSPAGTGTDTQYF.

J is TRBJ1-2 and V is TRBV5-1; D perhaps matches TRBD1 (6 bases). V lost 4 bases to trimming and J lost 0 bases, with 16 bases between them. Germline V gene data show CDR1 as SGHRS and CDR2 as YFSETQ. This CDR3 comprises 16 residues. DNA for the CDR3: TGCGCCAGCAGCCAAACCGGGACAAATTCTAACTATGGCTACACCTTC. Translating it yields CASSQTGTNSNYGYTF. The full variable domain, completed using reference TRBV5-1 and TRBJ1-2, is KAGVTQTPRYLIKTRGQQVTLSCSPISGHRSVSWYQQTPGQGLQFLFEYFSETQRNKGNFPGRFSGRQFSNSRSEMNVSTLELGDSALYLCASSQTGTNSNYGYTFGSGTRLTVV.

CDR3 amino acids: CASSRTDSNQPQHF. The CDR3 region has the DNA TGTGCCAGCAGTAGGACAGATAGCAATCAGCCCCAGCATTTT. This rearrangement joins TRBV2 to TRBJ1-5; D perhaps matches TRBD1 (6 bases). Germline values: CDR1 SNHLY, CDR2 FYNNEI. The V and J ends lost 5 bases and 0 bases respectively, with 8 bases between them. The CDR3 covers 14 residues. Full variable domain (outside the CDR3, taken from reference TRBV2 and TRBJ1-5): EPEVTQTPSHQVTQMGQEVILRCVPISNHLYFYWYRQILGQKVEFLVSFYNNEISEKSEIFDDQFSVERPDGSNFTLKIRSTKLEDSAMYFCASSRTDSNQPQHFGDGTRLSIL.

The rearrangement joins TRBV29-1 to TRBJ1-5, with D perhaps matching TRBD1 (5 bases). Trimming removed 7 bases from V and 7 bases from J, with 17 bases in between. Looked up from germline, CDR1 is SQVTM and CDR2 is ANQGSEA. CDR3 size: 13 residues. In nucleotides, the CDR3 is TGCAGCGCCCTCCCCCCACAGGACCAGCCCCAGCATTTT. It is translated as CSALPPQDQPQHF.

This sequence joins TRBV9 and TRBJ2-2, with TRBD2 identical over 13 bases. CDR1 is SGDLS and CDR2 is YYNGEE in the germline V gene. V gave up 2 bases and J gave up 4 bases; unmatched junction bases: 5. The CDR3 extends over 17 amino acids. The CDR3, as DNA: TGTGCCAGCAGCGTCGGGACTAGCGGGGCAGCCACCGGGGAGCTGTTTTTT. It encodes CASSVGTSGAATGELFF.

This chain joins TRBV30 and TRBJ1-1, with a possible D match to TRBD1 (6 bases). Per germline, CDR1 GTSNPN and CDR2 SVGIG (reference sequence). V lost 3 bases and J lost 1, with 9 bases in between. CDR3 length: 13 amino acids. The CDR3, as DNA: TGTGCCTGGAGGTACAGGGAGAACACTGAAGCTTTCTTT. It yields the protein CAWRYRENTEAFF.

Only one count was recorded for this clone. V gene TRBV5-1 combines with J gene TRBJ2-3, with D possibly being TRBD2 (6 bases). The germline gives CDR1 SGHRS, CDR2 YFSETQ. The CDR3 is made up of 14 amino acids. Trimming cost V 6 bases and J 5 bases, with 16 bases left between them. The CDR3 protein is CASKLGEVKDTQYF. In DNA, the CDR3 is TGCGCCAGCAAATTAGGGGAGGTTAAAGATACGCAGTATTTT.

The CDR3 coding sequence is TGTGCCAGCAGTTTAGATTCTGTTTGGGACAAAAATCAGCCCCAGCATTTT. This translates into CASSLDSVWDKNQPQHF. The chain links TRBV28 to TRBJ1-5; D is possibly TRBD1 (6 bases). The CDR3 covers 17 residues. Trimming stripped 2 bases from V and 4 bases from J, with 18 bases between. The V gene's germline CDR1 is MDHEN and CDR2 SYDVKM.

The chain employs TRBV5-1 and TRBJ1-2, with 8 nucleotides matching TRBD1. CDR3 size: 13 residues. J was trimmed by 7 bases and V by 2 bases; bases with no gene match: 4. Germline values: CDR1 SGHRS, CDR2 YFSETQ. As DNA, the CDR3 is TGCGCCAGCAGCTTAGCCGACAGGGGTGGCTACACCTTC. This sequence encodes CASSLADRGGYTF.

The gene calls are TRBV7-3 and TRBJ2-3, with 9 bases fitting TRBD1. The V gene end was trimmed by 4 bases and the J gene end by 6 bases; junction bases not matched to a gene: 5. Germline lookup yields CDR1 SGHTA and CDR2 FQGTGA. CDR3 length equals 14 residues. CDR3 coding DNA: TGTGCCAGCAGCTACAGGGGGCGGTGGGATACGCAGTATTTT. Amino acid sequence: CASSYRGRWDTQYF.

V gene TRBV6-1 combines with J gene TRBJ1-5; no definite D call. Trimming removed 2 bases at V and 0 bases at J, with 5 bases between. This CDR3 comprises 14 residues. CDR1 MNHNS and CDR2 SASEGT come from the germline V gene. CDR3 bases: TGTGCCAGCAGTGAACAATTTAGCAATCAGCCCCAGCATTTT. Translation: CASSEQFSNQPQHF.

The J gene is TRBJ2-5, the V gene TRBV28; D not resolved. Between the trimmed V and J ends, which lost 7 bases and 6 bases, there was a span of 15 bases. This CDR3 has 13 amino acids. Germline CDR1 and CDR2: MDHEN and SYDVKM. The CDR3 bases are TGTGCCAGCATGAGTGCAATGGTGAAGACCCAGTACTTC. Translated: CASMSAMVKTQYF.

The chain carries TRBV5-4 and TRBJ2-7; D possibly corresponds to TRBD2 (5 bases). The CDR3 length is 14 residues. The germline CDR1 and CDR2 sequences are SGHNT and YYREEE (reference sequence). Trimming shortened V by 2 bases and J by 5 bases, and 14 bases separated the two germline ends. CDR3 nucleotide sequence: TGTGCCAGCAGCTTTTCAATAGCGCCCCACGAGCAGTACTTC. Translating gives CASSFSIAPHEQYF.

As DNA, the CDR3 is TGTGCCAGCAGTTCTGACTCTGGAGGGACCCAGTACTTC. It specifies CASSSDSGGTQYF. The rearrangement joins TRBV2 to TRBJ2-5; perhaps TRBD2 as D (5 bases). The CDR3 has 13 amino acids. V lost 5 bases, J lost 7 bases, and 14 bases lay in between. CDR1 is SNHLY and CDR2 is FYNNEI in the germline V gene.

This clone occurred once. The CDR3 nucleotides read TGCGCCAGCAGCCAAGTCTCCGGGGAGCTGTTTTTT. Residues: CASSQVSGELFF. The V call is TRBV4-1, the J call TRBJ2-2; no clear D gene. Trimming left V 1 base short and J 6 bases short, with 3 bases between. The CDR3 contains 12 residues. The V gene's germline CDR1 is MGHRA and CDR2 YSYEKL.

This chain joins TRBV19 and TRBJ1-2; D may be TRBD1 (5 bases). Trimming took off 2 bases at V and 7 bases at J, with 11 bases between the two ends. Germline CDR1 and CDR2: LNHDA and SQIVND (reference sequence). This CDR3 is 13 amino acids long. The CDR3 nucleotides read TGTGCCAGTAGTATAAGGCAGGGTAGTGGCTACACCTTC. Protein product: CASSIRQGSGYTF.

The chain has TRBV7-2 and TRBJ1-3; 8 nucleotides match TRBD1. V dropped 4 bases and J dropped 0; count of bases not matched to a gene: 8. CDR3 size: 17 residues. Germline assignment: CDR1 SGHTA and CDR2 FQGNSA. The CDR3: CASSWTPGGVSGNTIYF. Written as DNA, the CDR3 is TGTGCCAGCAGCTGGACCCCAGGGGGCGTCTCTGGAAACACCATATATTTT.